Presented here are 28 T cell receptor beta chains from one specimen sequenced in a study of long-term antiretroviral therapy in people with HIV. At survey level, the immunoSEQ assay was run in its v3.0 version. TCRdb's copy holds only in-frame clones and misses some; the assay was immunoSEQ multiplex PCR. The table has approximately 15,000 clones, 60% to 80% seen once. The material was unsorted PBMCs, obtained 1.5 years before starting antiretroviral therapy. These receptors were taken from a woman between 50 and 59 years old with HIV.

This rearrangement joins TRBV23-1 to TRBJ2-5; D possibly corresponds to TRBD1 (7 bases). TRBV23-1 is marked as an open reading frame, function uncertain. The CDR3 has 16 amino acids. V was shortened by 1 base and J by 8 bases, with 20 bases between the two germline ends. CDR3 protein: CASSQCGDSPPGTQYF. CDR3 nucleotides: TGCGCCAGCAGTCAATGCGGGGACAGCCCTCCGGGAACCCAGTACTTC.

The chain joins TRBV7-2 to TRBJ1-4; D is possibly TRBD1 (6 bases). The length of the CDR3 is 13 residues. V lost 3 bases to trimming and J lost 7 bases, with 9 bases between them. Germline CDR1 is SGHTA and CDR2 is FQGNSA. The CDR3 DNA sequence: TGTGCCAGCAGCTTGATCAGGGGTGAAAAACTGTTTTTT. Amino acids: CASSLIRGEKLFF. Filled out from reference TRBV7-2 and TRBJ1-4, the complete variable domain reads GAGVSQSPSNKVTEKGKDVELRCDPISGHTALYWYRQSLGQGLEFLIYFQGNSAPDKSGLPSDRFSAERTGGSVSTLTIQRTQQEDSAVYLCASSLIRGEKLFFGSGTQLSVL.

This chain connects TRBV19 to TRBJ1-3; TRBD1 is a possible D gene (6 bases). Germline assignment: CDR1 LNHDA and CDR2 SQIVND (reference sequence). The CDR3 has 14 amino acids. V was clipped by 3 bases and J by 2 bases, with 8 bases between them. The CDR3 DNA sequence: TGTGCCAGTAGTATCGGGGGGCCTGGAAACACCATATATTTT. Translated: CASSIGGPGNTIYF.

This clone has only a few counts. The chain carries TRBV6-5 and TRBJ1-3, with 7 bases aligning to TRBD1. V was pared by 6 bases and J by 0 bases, with 5 bases of the junction left unmatched. The CDR3 has 15 amino acids. Germline V lookup: CDR1 MNHEY, CDR2 SVGAGI. CDR3 DNA: TGTGCCAGCAGCGAGGACAGGAGCTCTGGAAACACCATATATTTT. Translated, it gives CASSEDRSSGNTIYF.

The chain combines TRBV11-2 with TRBJ1-2; possible D gene TRBD1, 5 bases. Between the trimmed V and J ends, which lost 5 bases and 6 bases, there was a span of 16 bases. The CDR3 totals 14 residues. Germline V CDR1 and CDR2: SGHAT, FQNNGV. The CDR3, as DNA: TGTGCCAGCAGCACCGACATGGACAAAAATGGCTACACCTTC. Protein: CASSTDMDKNGYTF.

This rearrangement joins TRBV11-2 to TRBJ1-6, with D unresolved. The CDR3 has 15 residues. Between the trimmed V and J ends, which lost 1 base and 6 bases, there was a span of 10 bases. Germline V gene sequence: CDR1 SGHAT, CDR2 FQNNGV. The CDR3 reads CASSLVTGFNSPLHF. As DNA, the CDR3 is TGTGCCAGCAGCTTAGTTACCGGATTTAATTCACCCCTCCACTTT.

This chain connects TRBV27 to TRBJ1-1, with 8 bases fitting TRBD1. V shed 3 bases and J 1 base; nucleotides not matched to a gene: 1. Germline CDR1 is MNHEY and CDR2 is SMNVEV (reference sequence). The CDR3 length is 14 residues. The CDR3 sequence: CASSFDRGNTEAFF. In DNA, the CDR3 is TGTGCCAGCAGTTTTGACAGGGGGAACACTGAAGCTTTCTTT.

This clone was counted once. The chain recombines TRBV14 with TRBJ2-4; tentatively, D is TRBD2 (7 bases). The V end lost 1 base, the J end lost 3 bases, and 16 bases lay between the germline ends. Germline lookup yields CDR1 SGHDN and CDR2 FVKESK. The CDR3 runs 17 residues. The DNA of the CDR3 is TGTGCCAGCAGCCAAGGAGGGGGGGGCCGAGGCAAAAACATTCAGTACTTC. Translating gives CASSQGGGGRGKNIQYF.

This chain connects TRBV10-3 to TRBJ2-5, with D possibly TRBD2 on 6 matching bases. With 8 bases removed from V and 4 bases from J, the gap between germline ends came to 11 bases. The CDR3 spans 12 residues. Germline lookup yields CDR1 ENHRY and CDR2 SYGVKD. CDR3: CAISGTLETQYF. The DNA of the CDR3 is TGTGCCATCTCCGGGACTCTAGAGACCCAGTACTTC.

This clone was seen once. CDR3 amino acids: CATTTTSTDTQYF. CDR3 bases: TGTGCCACCACTACGACCAGCACAGATACGCAGTATTTT. This chain joins TRBV15 and TRBJ2-3; D is unresolved. Germline CDR1 LNHNV, CDR2 YYDKDF (reference sequence). The V end was cut by 7 bases, the J end by 0 bases, with 8 bases between. The CDR3 covers 13 residues.

The chain uses TRBV18 and TRBJ2-7; TRBD2 matches 9 bases. The CDR3 is made up of 15 amino acids. V lost 3 bases and J lost 5; bases outside the gene matches: 8. The germline gives CDR1 KGHSH, CDR2 LQKENI. CDR3 in DNA: TGTGCCAGCTCACCCCCCCTAGCGGGGACCAACGAGCAGTACGTC. Its translation is CASSPPLAGTNEQYV.

The rearrangement joins TRBV19 to TRBJ1-2; weak D call: TRBD1 (5 bases). Germline loops: CDR1 LNHDA, CDR2 SQIVND (reference sequence). This CDR3 region has 14 residues. Trimming cost V 7 bases and J 1 base, with 13 bases left between them. CDR3 region: CASTGWGGNYGYTF. CDR3 coding DNA: TGTGCCAGTACCGGCTGGGGGGGTAACTATGGCTACACCTTC.

The chain couples TRBV7-9 to TRBJ1-6; D not certain. Between the trimmed V and J ends, which lost 8 bases and 7 bases, there was a span of 18 bases. This CDR3 is built from 15 residues. Germline values: CDR1 SEHNR, CDR2 FQNEAQ (reference sequence). The chain's CDR3 is CASGASDGSNSPLHF. For the CDR3, the DNA is TGTGCCAGCGGAGCCTCGGACGGGAGCAATTCACCCCTCCACTTT.

The chain joins TRBV29-1 to TRBJ1-1; D gene uncertain. CDR1 SQVTM and CDR2 ANQGSEA come from the germline V gene. The V and J ends lost 2 bases and 7 bases respectively, with 11 bases between them. This CDR3 region has 12 residues. The CDR3 sequence: CSVERGKGEAFF. The DNA of the CDR3 is TGCAGCGTTGAACGCGGGAAGGGTGAAGCTTTCTTT.

The table lists this clone with a few counts. The chain carries TRBV2 and TRBJ1-3; possibly TRBD1 for D (6 bases). CDR3 length: 14 amino acids. V was clipped by 4 bases and J by 6 bases, with 13 bases between them. In germline, CDR1 is SNHLY, CDR2 FYNNEI. The CDR3 sequence: CASSGTGSVNTIYF. CDR3 bases: TGTGCCAGCAGTGGTACAGGGTCGGTAAACACCATATATTTT.

The V gene is TRBV29-1, the J gene TRBJ2-2, with 11 nucleotides matching TRBD2. The germline V gene encodes CDR1 SQVTM and CDR2 ANQGSEA. The CDR3 length is 14 residues. The trim removed 7 bases at V and 6 bases at J, leaving 7 bases unmatched. CDR3: CSAGLAGGPGELFF. The DNA for the CDR3 is TGCAGCGCTGGATTAGCGGGGGGGCCCGGGGAGCTGTTTTTT.

The gene calls are TRBV18 and TRBJ1-5; D not certain. This CDR3 is built from 12 residues. Per germline, CDR1 KGHSH and CDR2 LQKENI. Trimming pared 5 bases from V and 4 bases from J, leaving 6 bases between. The CDR3 sequence: CASSNPNQPQHF. The CDR3 nucleotides read TGTGCCAGCTCAAATCCTAATCAGCCCCAGCATTTT.

The V and J genes are TRBV5-1 and TRBJ2-5; 12 bases line up with TRBD2. The V gene's germline CDR1 is SGHRS and CDR2 YFSETQ. This CDR3 contains 17 residues. J was trimmed by 0 bases and V by 0 bases; bases with no gene match: 3. CDR3 sequence (DNA): TGCGCCAGCAGCTTGGCTAGCGGGGGGGCCAACCAAGAGACCCAGTACTTC. Its translation is CASSLASGGANQETQYF.

The chain is built from TRBV5-1 and TRBJ2-5; the D call may be TRBD1 or TRBD2 (5 bases each). V was trimmed by 0 bases and J by 3 bases, leaving 12 bases between them. CDR1 is SGHRS and CDR2 is YFSETQ in the germline V gene. CDR3 length equals 15 residues. Here the CDR3 DNA reads TGCGCCAGCAGCTTGGCCATACTAGGGGAAGAGACCCAGTACTTC. Protein: CASSLAILGEETQYF.

Only a few counts were recorded for this clone. The chain couples TRBV27 to TRBJ1-2; D call uncertain. Germline values: CDR1 MNHEY, CDR2 SMNVEV (reference sequence). Trimming removed 6 bases at V and 4 bases at J, with 15 bases between. The CDR3 totals 14 residues. This CDR3 is CASSFAQFGYGYTF. In DNA, the CDR3 is TGTGCCAGCAGCTTCGCCCAGTTTGGCTATGGCTACACCTTC.

For the CDR3, the DNA is TGTGCCAGCAGTGCCGGGACAGCAAACACCGGGGAGCTGTTTTTT. Protein product: CASSAGTANTGELFF. The chain has TRBV6-6 and TRBJ2-2; TRBD1 aligns across 7 bases. Germline assignment: CDR1 MNHNY and CDR2 SVGAGI (reference sequence). CDR3 length: 15 residues. Losses at the gene ends were 5 bases for V and 2 bases for J; bases not matched to a gene: 5.

The rearrangement joins TRBV19 to TRBJ1-2; D not certain. V lost 3 bases and J 4 bases, leaving 21 bases between the germline ends. The CDR3 is made up of 17 amino acids. Germline V gene lookup returns CDR1 LNHDA and CDR2 SQIVND (reference sequence). The CDR3 DNA follows: TGTGCCAGTAGTATGCTAGGAGACACCCACATCCCCTATGGCTACACCTTC. This codes for CASSMLGDTHIPYGYTF.

CDR3 sequence: CASSLEGAGGPKSNEQFF. The CDR3 bases are TGTGCCAGCAGCTTAGAGGGGGCGGGGGGGCCGAAGAGTAATGAGCAGTTCTTC. V usage is TRBV11-2 and J usage is TRBJ2-1, with TRBD2 identical over 9 bases. CDR3 length: 18 amino acids. V lost 0 bases, J lost 7 bases, and 13 bases stayed unmatched. The germline V gene has CDR1 SGHAT and CDR2 FQNNGV.

This chain links TRBV6-1 with TRBJ1-5; weak D call: TRBD1 (5 bases). The CDR3 is made up of 14 amino acids. Germline V gives CDR1 MNHNS, CDR2 SASEGT. V was clipped by 0 bases and J by 9 bases, with 12 bases between them. CDR3 nucleotide sequence: TGTGCCAGCAGTGAAGCGGTACAGGCACGGCCCCAGCATTTT. This gives the protein CASSEAVQARPQHF.

Sample share makes this clone medium-sized. The chain employs TRBV7-9 and TRBJ2-3, with D tentatively TRBD1 (6 bases). The germline gives CDR1 SEHNR, CDR2 FQNEAQ (reference sequence). There are 15 residues in the CDR3. V was shortened by 5 bases and J by 6 bases, with 18 bases between the two germline ends. The CDR3 coding sequence is TGTGCCAGCAGCCACGGGACATCCTCCCGGGATACGCAGTATTTT. Translating gives CASSHGTSSRDTQYF.

This chain joins TRBV7-2 and TRBJ2-2; the D gene is possibly TRBD1 (5 bases). The V end was cut by 4 bases, the J end by 6 bases, with 12 bases between. Germline values: CDR1 SGHTA, CDR2 FQGNSA. This CDR3 has 14 residues. This CDR3 is CASSYTRDSGELFF. For the CDR3, the DNA is TGTGCCAGCAGCTATACCAGGGATTCCGGGGAGCTGTTTTTT.

This clone showed up just once. The chain is built from TRBV2 and TRBJ2-1, with 9 bases fitting TRBD2. The CDR3 is 15 amino acids. Germline V gene lookup returns CDR1 SNHLY and CDR2 FYNNEI. V shed 2 bases and J 9 bases; nucleotides not matched to a gene: 8. CDR3 DNA sequence: TGTGCCAGCAGTGAAAGCGGCGGGGGGGCTGCTGAGCAGTTCTTC. Translation: CASSESGGGAAEQFF.

This sequence joins TRBV6-1 and TRBJ1-6; D is uncertain. V lost 3 bases to trimming and J lost 6 bases, with 6 bases between them. The CDR3 covers 13 residues. Germline V gives CDR1 MNHNS, CDR2 SASEGT. For the CDR3, the DNA is TGTGCCAGCAGTGACAGGATTAATTCACCCCTCCACTTT. This codes for CASSDRINSPLHF.